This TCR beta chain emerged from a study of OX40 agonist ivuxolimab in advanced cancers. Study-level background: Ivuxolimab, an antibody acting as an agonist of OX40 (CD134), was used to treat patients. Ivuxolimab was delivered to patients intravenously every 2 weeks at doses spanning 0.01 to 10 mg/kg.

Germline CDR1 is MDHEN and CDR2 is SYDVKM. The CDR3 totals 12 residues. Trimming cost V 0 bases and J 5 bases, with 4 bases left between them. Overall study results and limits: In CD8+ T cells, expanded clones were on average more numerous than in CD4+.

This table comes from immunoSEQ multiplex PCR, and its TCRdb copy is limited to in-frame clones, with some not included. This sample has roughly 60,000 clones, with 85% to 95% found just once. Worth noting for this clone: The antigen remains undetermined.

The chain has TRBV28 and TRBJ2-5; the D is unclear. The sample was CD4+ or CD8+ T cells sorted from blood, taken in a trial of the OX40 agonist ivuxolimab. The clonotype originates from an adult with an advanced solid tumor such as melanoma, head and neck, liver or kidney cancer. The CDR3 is CASSLWMETQYF. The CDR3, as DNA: TGTGCCAGCAGTTTATGGATGGAGACCCAGTACTTC.